The 9 T cell receptor beta chains below were found in one sample sequenced in a study of radiotherapy plus CTLA-4 blockade in lung cancer. Assay: immunoSEQ multiplex PCR; the TCRdb copy retains only in-frame clones and omits some. Of 52,000 or so clones listed, around 80% are singletons. Sequencing used peripheral blood, obtained from a patient treated with radiotherapy plus ipilimumab. The receptors were gathered from a human donor with non-small cell lung cancer who had a partial response to radiotherapy plus ipilimumab.

The chain carries TRBV7-6 and TRBJ2-3, with 13 bases that match TRBD2. The CDR3 is 16 amino acids. Germline CDR1 reads SGHVS; CDR2 reads FNYEAQ. The V and J ends lost 3 bases and 4 bases, in that order; junction bases with no gene match: 4. CDR3 sequence reads: CASSFTSGGAPDTQYF. The CDR3 DNA is TGTGCCAGCAGCTTTACTAGCGGGGGGGCCCCAGATACGCAGTATTTT.

As regards this clone: The same CDR3 also results from other DNA sequences found in this sample. This chain joins TRBV7-3 and TRBJ2-5; D not resolved. The CDR3 covers 12 residues. V lost 5 bases, J lost 5 bases, and 9 bases lay in between. Germline V gives CDR1 SGHTA, CDR2 FQGTGA. The CDR3 nucleotides read TGTGCCAGCAGCCTTGACGGGGAGACCCAGTACTTC. Residues: CASSLDGETQYF. Combining the CDR3 with reference TRBV7-3 and TRBJ2-5 gives the whole variable domain GAGVSQTPSNKVTEKGKYVELRCDPISGHTALYWYRQSLGQGPEFLIYFQGTGAADDSGLPNDRFFAVRPEGSVSTLKIQRTERGDSAVYLCASSLDGETQYFGPGTRLLVL.

V is TRBV12-5 and J is TRBJ2-1, with TRBD1 matching 9 bases. Germline loops: CDR1 LGHNT, CDR2 FRNRAP. The CDR3 has 17 amino acids. V was pared by 4 bases and J by 6 bases, with 13 bases of the junction left unmatched. CDR3 DNA sequence: TGTGCTAGTGGTTCGCCCCGGGACAGGGAGGGTGGCAATGAGCAGTTCTTC. Its translation: CASGSPRDREGGNEQFF.

V usage is TRBV7-8 and J usage is TRBJ1-1, with D tentatively TRBD1 (5 bases). The CDR3 totals 15 residues. Deletions cut 0 bases from V and 4 bases from J, with 12 bases between. Germline V gene data show CDR1 as SGHVS and CDR2 as FQNEAQ. The CDR3 nucleotides are TGTGCCAGCAGCTTAGCGGGGGAGGGGTCCACTGAAGCTTTCTTT. It translates to CASSLAGEGSTEAFF.

The V call is TRBV5-4, the J call TRBJ2-7, with TRBD1 matching over 8 bases. V trimming: 5 bases; J trimming: 1 base; junction bases outside the gene matches: 8. This CDR3 comprises 15 residues. The germline gives CDR1 SGHNT, CDR2 YYREEE (reference sequence). The CDR3 region has the DNA TGTGCCAGCAGTTATGACAGGGGTATGTCCTACGAGCAGTACTTC. This codes for CASSYDRGMSYEQYF.

The chain employs TRBV2 and TRBJ1-2; a weak D match, TRBD1 (6 bases). The V gene lost 6 bases and the J gene lost 8 bases, with 19 bases spanning the gap. This CDR3 comprises 14 residues. In germline, CDR1 is SNHLY, CDR2 FYNNEI. In DNA form, the CDR3 reads TGTGCCAGCAGCAACCCGTTGGGGGCAAGGGGCTACACCTTC. This encodes CASSNPLGARGYTF.

The gene calls are TRBV15 and TRBJ1-1; D ambiguous. There are 15 residues in the CDR3. The V end lost 0 bases, the J end lost 5 bases, and 13 bases lay between the germline ends. Germline CDR1 LNHNV, CDR2 YYDKDF (reference sequence). CDR3 amino acids: CATSRDAIQVTEAFF. Written as DNA, the CDR3 is TGTGCCACCAGCAGAGATGCTATCCAGGTTACTGAAGCTTTCTTT.

The chain uses TRBV29-1 and TRBJ2-7; 7 positions agree with TRBD1. After removal of 4 bases from V and 6 bases from J, the junction contained 6 bases not matched to a gene. The CDR3 covers 12 residues. Germline V CDR1 and CDR2: SQVTM, ANQGSEA. The CDR3, as DNA: TGCAGCGTTGTAAAGGGGGCCGGCGAGCAGTACTTC. Residues: CSVVKGAGEQYF.

The chain links TRBV2 to TRBJ1-5, with 7 positions matching TRBD1. The CDR3 covers 16 residues. The germline V gene encodes CDR1 SNHLY and CDR2 FYNNEI. J gave up 2 bases and V 3 bases, and 7 bases lay outside the gene matches. CDR3 in amino acids: CASSDRTGWGNQPQHF. DNA of the CDR3: TGTGCCAGCAGTGATAGGACAGGATGGGGCAATCAGCCCCAGCATTTT. The full variable domain, its missing parts supplied by reference TRBV2 and TRBJ1-5, is EPEVTQTPSHQVTQMGQEVILRCVPISNHLYFYWYRQILGQKVEFLVSFYNNEISEKSEIFDDQFSVERPDGSNFTLKIRSTKLEDSAMYFCASSDRTGWGNQPQHFGDGTRLSIL.